This entry features one TCR beta chain sequence. Profiling relied on immunoSEQ multiplex PCR, and the TCRdb table lists in-frame clones only, not all of them. The sample consists of approximately 100,000 clones, 90% of them appearing once. This specimen comes from a study of OX40 agonist ivuxolimab in advanced cancers. Looked up from germline, CDR1 is MDHEN and CDR2 is SYDVKM. V lost 2 bases to trimming and J lost 10 bases; unmatched junction nucleotides: 8. CDR3 size: 15 residues. This chain joins TRBV28 and TRBJ2-1; TRBD2 agrees at 10 bases. The receptor's source is an adult with an advanced solid tumor such as melanoma, head and neck, liver or kidney cancer. The specimen was CD4+ or CD8+ T cells sorted from blood, collected in a trial of the OX40 agonist ivuxolimab. CDR3 coding DNA: TGTGCCAGCAGTTTAGTCCTAGCGGGAGTTCAGGAGCAGTTCTTC. Encoded protein: CASSLVLAGVQEQFF.